This T cell receptor (beta chain) derives from a study of OX40 agonist ivuxolimab in advanced cancers. Looking at the study overall: Intravenous ivuxolimab was administered to patients every 2 weeks at 0.01 to 10 mg/kg. Mean age approximately 66 years, range about 20 to 79; about 81% male.

Using immunoSEQ multiplex PCR, the repertoire was profiled, and TCRdb retains in-frame clones only, with some absent. The sample lists around 44,000 clones, 86% occurring once. Trimming stripped 3 bases from V and 8 bases from J, with 10 bases between. Germline CDR1 and CDR2: SGHVS and FQNEAQ. The CDR3 is made up of 13 amino acids. The receptor comes from an adult with an advanced solid tumor such as melanoma, head and neck, liver or kidney cancer. The sample was CD4+ or CD8+ T cells sorted from blood, taken in a trial of the OX40 agonist ivuxolimab. The chain couples TRBV7-8 to TRBJ1-4; D remains ambiguous. Here the CDR3 DNA reads TGTGCCAGCAGCTTTAGGATCCGGGAAAAACTGTTTTTT. This codes for CASSFRIREKLFF.